The clone carrying this T cell receptor beta chain occurred many times. TCRdb independently ran MiXCR on the reads; one entry per CDR3 protein. The table lists roughly 600,000 distinct CDR3 sequences, roughly 26% of them singletons. This sample was taken from a study of T cell repertoires in cytomegalovirus infection. Germline CDR1 SEHNR, CDR2 FQNEAQ (reference sequence). With V trimmed by 4 bases and J by 7 bases, 8 bases remained unmatched. The CDR3 runs 15 residues. This receptor was obtained from a human donor in good health (CMV status not recorded). Some clones in this sample may be carry-over from other donors' samples. The genes are TRBV7-9 and TRBJ2-1; 9 nucleotides align to TRBD2. Sequencing used CD8+ T cells from PBMCs. In DNA, the CDR3 is TGTGCCAGCAGCTCACCTAGCGGGGTGTATAATGAGCAGTTCTTC. It encodes CASSSPSGVYNEQFF.